This T cell receptor (beta chain) was identified in a study of blood T cell repertoires in COVID-19 (TCRdb year 2020). About the study as a whole: Samples covering the acute and convalescent phases of COVID-19 were provided by collaborators in the United States, Italy and Spain. The material from the prospective study consisted of cDNA or gDNA derived from T cells, B-cell-depleted T cells, or PBMCs. A freely available public database, intended as a resource for researchers studying the immune response to SARS-CoV-2, is where the repertoires were released. Where HLA class I and class II types were available, the types were taken from metadata supplied by the sample provider, not from assay-based typing. A de-identified subject ID, COVID-19 status, age in years and sex were almost always included in the sample metadata. The samples were drawn from two sources: the first 160 participants of the ongoing ImmuneRACE study, and 1,000 to 1,500 subjects contributed by 6 global collaborators. Deeply sampled blood TCRbeta repertoires from subjects exposed to, actively infected with, or recovered from COVID-19 were included in the dataset.

In the prospective study, participants were about 18 to 95 years old, resided in about two dozen geographic areas of the United States, and were enrolled through a virtual design. To assign participants to cohorts, the prospective study relied on clinical history that participants themselves reported in a screening survey and a study questionnaire. In the prospective study, whole blood, serum and a nasopharyngeal or oropharyngeal swab were collected from each participant by mobile phlebotomists. Over a roughly two-month period, participants in the prospective study had the option of providing additional blood draws and questionnaires. Before DNA extraction, prospective study blood samples were shipped either frozen or at room temperature. CDR1 and CDR2 (SGHAT, FQDESV) derive from the germline V gene (reference sequence). The germline ends are 12 bases apart after V is trimmed by 3 bases and J by 6 bases. The CDR3 sequence holds 14 residues, the cysteine and phenylalanine included. The CDR3 DNA has 42 bases and is translated from base 1.

TCRbeta CDR3 regions were amplified from genomic DNA using the immunoSEQ Assay, a bias-controlled multiplex PCR. The study's processing was this. Within the assay, amplification of reference gene primers was used to estimate how many nucleated cells each sample contained. To quantify the absolute abundance of each unique TCRbeta CDR3 rearrangement, sequence reads were collapsed and filtered. For each sample, productive Simpson clonality was calculated as the square root of Simpson's diversity index across productive rearrangements. As stored in TCRdb, this immuneACCESS dataset retains in-frame rearrangements with V and J assigned. A fraction of the clones does not appear; measured against another copy, unresolved V genes explain less than half of the discrepancy, and the remainder lacks a known reason. That table furnishes V, J and clone size, whereas the DNA furnished D and trimming. This sample comprises under 300,000 clones, about nine tenths of them detected only once. Clones ranked in the top ten supply around 6% of the sample.

Comment on this clone: It has no known antigen specificity. No much larger clone exists at a distance of one base, and base qualities are not known.

What the work shows at the level of the full study, not this receptor alone: The quantity of clinical and demographic metadata differed by source and by participant and was supplied without curation.

This TCR was recovered from a woman in her 30s with acute COVID-19. Sequences were obtained from PBMCs or T cells enriched from blood (not recorded which). The chain was built from TRBV11-1 and TRBJ2-1; a tentative D call is TRBD1 (6 bases match). CDR3 region: CASSFEGGGNEQFF. The nucleotide sequence is TGTGCCAGCAGCTTCGAAGGGGGTGGCAATGAGCAGTTCTTC.